The present TCR beta chain was sequenced within a study of OX40 agonist ivuxolimab in advanced cancers. Turning to the study itself: Each dose-escalation patient presented with hepatocellular carcinoma, melanoma, renal cell or head and neck cancer. Prior therapy, whether anti-PD-1, anti-PD-L1 or anti-CTLA-4, was allowed, and less than 45% had some. Partial responses were achieved by three patients, of whom one had hepatocellular carcinoma and two had cutaneous melanoma.

A single count supports this clone. Produced via immunoSEQ multiplex PCR; TCRdb's table is partial and in-frame only. The data hold over 45,000 clones, with just under 85% observed a single time. CDR1 MNHEY and CDR2 SMNVEV come from the germline V gene (reference sequence). CDR3 length: 15 residues. V dropped 2 bases and J dropped 1 base, with 8 bases sitting between them. Autoimmune disease history or systemic immunosuppression disqualified patients. The source of this sequence is an adult with an advanced solid tumor such as melanoma, head and neck, liver or kidney cancer. The V call is TRBV27, the J call TRBJ2-2; D gene unclear. The specimen was CD4+ or CD8+ T cells sorted from blood, collected in a trial of the OX40 agonist ivuxolimab. The CDR3 is CASSLVTVNTGELFF. CDR3 in DNA: TGTGCCAGCAGTTTAGTGACTGTGAACACCGGGGAGCTGTTTTTT.